This note documents a single T cell receptor (beta chain) sequence. Its antigen is unknown. This sample stems from a study of identical twins. Study-wide results and caveats: Invariant T cells like MAIT and iNKT could partly confound the zero-insertion analyses.

The CDR3 covers 14 residues. V was pared by 7 bases and J by 7 bases, with 17 bases between. TCRdb reprocessed the 5' RACE reads via MiXCR and lists one record per CDR3 protein. Of roughly 690,000 distinct CDR3 sequences in the sample, 20% to 25% were seen once. In addition, the sample was reused for a study of T cells expressing NK-cell markers. That source reports: Researchers got TCR beta repertoires out of sorted CD3+CD56+NKG2C+, CD3+CD56+NKG2C- and CD3+CD56-NKG2C+ T cells.

This sequence joins TRBV12-3 or TRBV12-4 and TRBJ2-1; possible D gene TRBD2, 5 bases. The clonotype was recovered from a woman younger than 35 in good health. Sequencing was carried out using PBMCs. As DNA, the CDR3 is TGTGCCAGCACTGATAGCGTTGATGCTAATGAGCAGTTCTTC. This encodes CASTDSVDANEQFF.